A selection of T cell receptor beta chains follows, all from one sample in a study of cytotoxic CD8 clonotypes in ibrutinib-treated CLL. The assay was immunoSEQ multiplex PCR, and TCRdb's table has in-frame clones only and misses some. The repertoire consists of fewer than 400,000 clones, with over 55% occurring once and the leading ten covering 6% to 6.5%. The source material was PBMCs, sampled after 36 months of ibrutinib treatment. The origin of the receptors is a human donor with chronic lymphocytic leukemia. CDR3s leave out the opening cysteine and the closing phenylalanine or tryptophan. The order of the fields is V gene, D gene, CDR3 length, clone size, CDR3 protein. The D gene is left open where the match is weak. Rows may omit the clone size; those that give it use once, few, many or a size class.

V: TRBV2
D: -
length: 9
size: -
CDR3: ASIIRGEQF

V: TRBV10-2
D: TRBD1
length: 10
size: -
CDR3: AGGDSPEPQH

V: TRBV4-1
D: -
length: 12
size: -
CDR3: ASSQVGGVETQY

V: TRBV5-6
D: -
length: 13
size: -
CDR3: ASSYRIISTDTQY

V: TRBV7-2
D: TRBD1
length: 13
size: -
CDR3: ASSLVGTGGDEQY

V: TRBV9
D: TRBD1
length: 14
size: -
CDR3: ASSSGTGGFQETQY

V: TRBV18
D: TRBD1
length: 13
size: -
CDR3: ASSPWTGSYNEQF

V: TRBV9
D: -
length: 14
size: -
CDR3: ASSVELRQGPDTQY

V: TRBV6-5
D: -
length: 12
size: few
CDR3: ASSYSQGAYGYT

V: TRBV5-1
D: -
length: 15
size: -
CDR3: ASSLSQGGRNTGELF

V: TRBV27
D: TRBD1
length: 13
size: -
CDR3: ANRPTGATEGEQF

V: TRBV4-1
D: -
length: 14
size: few
CDR3: ASSSHPTGLTDTQY

V: TRBV5-1
D: TRBD2
length: 14
size: -
CDR3: ASSTDLAGGHYEQY

V: TRBV6-1
D: TRBD2
length: 12
size: -
CDR3: ASSTREGTYEQY

V: TRBV25-1
D: -
length: 10
size: few
CDR3: ASSEYGYEQY

V: TRBV6-1
D: TRBD1
length: 12
size: -
CDR3: ASSPGTAIYGYT

V: TRBV15
D: -
length: 17
size: once
CDR3: ATSRGGRDPVGGTDTQY

V: TRBV10-3
D: TRBD2
length: 14
size: few
CDR3: AISDRGTSGGETQY

V: TRBV9
D: -
length: 15
size: -
CDR3: ASSDSSYFADTGELF

V: TRBV7-3
D: TRBD1
length: 13
size: few
CDR3: ASSSTGGANYGYT

V: TRBV7-3
D: -
length: 11
size: few
CDR3: ASSPGHFYEQY

V: TRBV28
D: TRBD1
length: 12
size: -
CDR3: ASSCRGTGCEQY

V: TRBV20-1
D: -
length: 9
size: -
CDR3: SASGGWEQY

V: TRBV7-3
D: -
length: 13
size: -
CDR3: ASSFAANSYNEQF

V: TRBV9
D: -
length: 12
size: -
CDR3: ASQSGGSYNEQF

V: TRBV7-6
D: TRBD2
length: 17
size: -
CDR3: ASNPWADGAGVGTGELF

V: TRBV2
D: TRBD1
length: 11
size: -
CDR3: ASSRTGGETQY

V: TRBV7-9
D: TRBD1
length: 15
size: -
CDR3: ASSSPGWGYRGHEQF

V: TRBV13
D: -
length: 13
size: -
CDR3: ASSPGGVNTGELF

V: TRBV19
D: TRBD2
length: 13
size: -
CDR3: ASSISGNTYNEQF

V: TRBV6-5
D: -
length: 10
size: few
CDR3: ASRPFGAEAF

V: TRBV2
D: -
length: 12
size: -
CDR3: ASIPLISTDTQY

V: TRBV6-5
D: -
length: 11
size: once
CDR3: ASRRGSLYEQY

V: TRBV4-2
D: -
length: 10
size: -
CDR3: ASSTRQEEQY

V: TRBV5-5
D: TRBD1
length: 13
size: -
CDR3: ASSQQGAITGELF

V: TRBV10-3
D: TRBD1
length: 12
size: few
CDR3: ATQLTGDTDTQY

V: TRBV4-3
D: -
length: 11
size: -
CDR3: ASSLATQNIQY

V: TRBV15
D: -
length: 14
size: few
CDR3: ATSRGGQRTNYGYT

V: TRBV4-3
D: -
length: 16
size: -
CDR3: ASSQDWSPTEYQETQY

V: TRBV6-5
D: -
length: 11
size: once
CDR3: ASSYSMYGELF

V: TRBV7-3
D: -
length: 16
size: -
CDR3: ASSLKAVILSFTDTQY

V: TRBV29-1
D: TRBD2
length: 14
size: -
CDR3: SVEAGVGHSSGSQY

V: TRBV6-1
D: -
length: 10
size: -
CDR3: ASSDFGQPQH

V: TRBV2
D: -
length: 14
size: -
CDR3: ASSERGRKSHNEQF

V: TRBV2
D: -
length: 13
size: -
CDR3: ASTPFGPNTGELF

V: TRBV7-6
D: -
length: 9
size: few
CDR3: ASSLTQPQH

V: TRBV15
D: -
length: 13
size: -
CDR3: ATSRGSGGTDTQY

V: TRBV4-1
D: -
length: 15
size: -
CDR3: ASSQDGIFGRTNEAF

V: TRBV6-6
D: -
length: 13
size: -
CDR3: ASSYRRGNTGELF

V: TRBV19
D: -
length: 11
size: once
CDR3: ASTAGINYGYT

V: TRBV27
D: TRBD2
length: 13
size: -
CDR3: ASSISGRSSDEQF

V: TRBV30
D: TRBD1
length: 14
size: -
CDR3: AWSTKGTGAGNTIY

V: TRBV6-5
D: -
length: 13
size: -
CDR3: ASSPWGRANSPLH

V: TRBV19
D: -
length: 15
size: -
CDR3: ASTKTKVAGAGETQY

V: TRBV5-1
D: TRBD2
length: 13
size: once
CDR3: ASSFSGGGTDTQY

V: TRBV15
D: TRBD2
length: 13
size: -
CDR3: ATSLLAGLNDEQF

V: TRBV29-1
D: -
length: 11
size: -
CDR3: SVEYSSYNEQF